What follows are 2 T cell receptor beta chains derived from one specimen sequenced in a study of T cell responses to AZD1222 COVID-19 vaccine. Produced via immunoSEQ multiplex PCR; TCRdb's table is partial and in-frame only. Among about 140,000 clones listed, 75% to 95% were seen once. The sample in question was peripheral blood, obtained on day 0 of AZD1222 vaccination. The receptors derive from an adult in good health.

The chain links TRBV5-1 to TRBJ2-1; no reliable D call. V lost 3 bases and J lost 5, with 9 bases in between. The CDR3 contains 13 residues. The germline V gene encodes CDR1 SGHRS and CDR2 YFSETQ. DNA for the CDR3: TGCGCCAGCAGCTATACAAGAGACAATGAGCAGTTCTTC. Translating gives CASSYTRDNEQFF.

The chain is built from TRBV7-9 and TRBJ2-1, with 8 bases matching TRBD2. Germline V lookup: CDR1 SEHNR, CDR2 FQNEAQ (reference sequence). Losses at the gene ends were 5 bases for V and 0 bases for J; bases not matched to a gene: 6. CDR3 length equals 16 residues. In DNA, the CDR3 is TGTGCCAGCAGCGGTAAGCGGGGGAGCTCCTACAATGAGCAGTTCTTC. Amino acid sequence: CASSGKRGSSYNEQFF.